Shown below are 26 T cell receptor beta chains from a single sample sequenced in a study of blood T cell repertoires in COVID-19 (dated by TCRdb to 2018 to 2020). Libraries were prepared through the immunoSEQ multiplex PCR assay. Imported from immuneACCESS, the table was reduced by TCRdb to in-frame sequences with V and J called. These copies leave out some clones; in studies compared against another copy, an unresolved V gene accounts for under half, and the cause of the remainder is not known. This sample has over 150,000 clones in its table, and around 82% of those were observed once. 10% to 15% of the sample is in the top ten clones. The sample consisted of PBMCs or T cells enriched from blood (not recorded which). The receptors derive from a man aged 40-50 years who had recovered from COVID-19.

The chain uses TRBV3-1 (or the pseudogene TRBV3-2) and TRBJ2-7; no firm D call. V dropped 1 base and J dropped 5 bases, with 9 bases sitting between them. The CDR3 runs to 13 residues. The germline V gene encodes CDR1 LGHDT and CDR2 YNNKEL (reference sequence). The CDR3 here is CASSQGLPNEQYF. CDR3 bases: TGTGCCAGCAGCCAAGGACTTCCCAACGAGCAGTACTTC.

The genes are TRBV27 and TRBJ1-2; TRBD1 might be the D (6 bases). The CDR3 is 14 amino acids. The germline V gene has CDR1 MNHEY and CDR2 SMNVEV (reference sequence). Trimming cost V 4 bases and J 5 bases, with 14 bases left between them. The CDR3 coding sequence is TGTGCCAGCAGTTACCAATCAGGGGAATATGGCTACACCTTC. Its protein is CASSYQSGEYGYTF.

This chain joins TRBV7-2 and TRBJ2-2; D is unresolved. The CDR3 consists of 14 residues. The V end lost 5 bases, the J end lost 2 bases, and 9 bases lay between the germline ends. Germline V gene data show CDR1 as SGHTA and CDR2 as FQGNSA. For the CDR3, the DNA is TGTGCCAGCAGCAAACAGATAAACACCGGGGAGCTGTTTTTT. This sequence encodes CASSKQINTGELFF. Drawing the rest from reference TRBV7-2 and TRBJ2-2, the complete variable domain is GAGVSQSPSNKVTEKGKDVELRCDPISGHTALYWYRQSLGQGLEFLIYFQGNSAPDKSGLPSDRFSAERTGGSVSTLTIQRTQQEDSAVYLCASSKQINTGELFFGEGSRLTVL.

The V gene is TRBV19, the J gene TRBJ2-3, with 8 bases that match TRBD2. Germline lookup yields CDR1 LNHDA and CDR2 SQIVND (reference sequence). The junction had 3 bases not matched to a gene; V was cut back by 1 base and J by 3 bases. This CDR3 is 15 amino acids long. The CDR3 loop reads CASSIVSGRTDTQYF. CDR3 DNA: TGTGCCAGTAGTATAGTGAGCGGGAGAACAGATACGCAGTATTTT. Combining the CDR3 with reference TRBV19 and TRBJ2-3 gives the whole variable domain DGGITQSPKYLFRKEGQNVTLSCEQNLNHDAMYWYRQDPGQGLRLIYYSQIVNDFQKGDIAEGYSVSREKKESFPLTVTSAQKNPTAFYLCASSIVSGRTDTQYFGPGTRLTVL.

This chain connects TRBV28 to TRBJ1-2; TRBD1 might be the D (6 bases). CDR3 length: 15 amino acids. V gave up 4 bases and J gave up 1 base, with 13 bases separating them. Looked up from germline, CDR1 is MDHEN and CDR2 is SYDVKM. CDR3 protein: CASSSPQGGNYGYTF. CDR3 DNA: TGTGCCAGCAGTTCTCCACAGGGCGGTAACTATGGCTACACCTTC.

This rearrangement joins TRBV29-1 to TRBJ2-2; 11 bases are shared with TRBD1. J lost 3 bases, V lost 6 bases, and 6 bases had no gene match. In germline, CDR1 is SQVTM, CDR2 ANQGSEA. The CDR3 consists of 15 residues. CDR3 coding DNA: TGCAGCGTGGGGGACAGGGGGGATGACACCGGGGAGCTGTTTTTT. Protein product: CSVGDRGDDTGELFF.

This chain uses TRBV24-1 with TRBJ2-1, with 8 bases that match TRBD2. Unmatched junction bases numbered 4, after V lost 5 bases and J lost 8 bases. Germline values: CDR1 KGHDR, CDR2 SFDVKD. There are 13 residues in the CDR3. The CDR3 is CATSVGRADEQFF. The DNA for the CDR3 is TGTGCCACCAGTGTCGGGAGGGCGGATGAGCAGTTCTTC.

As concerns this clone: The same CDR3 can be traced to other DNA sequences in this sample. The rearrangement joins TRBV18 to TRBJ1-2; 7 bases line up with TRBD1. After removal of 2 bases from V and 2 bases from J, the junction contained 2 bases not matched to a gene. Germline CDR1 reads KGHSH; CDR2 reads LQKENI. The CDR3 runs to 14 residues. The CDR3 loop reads CASSPGTANYGYTF. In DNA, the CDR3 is TGTGCCAGCTCACCAGGGACAGCCAACTATGGCTACACCTTC.

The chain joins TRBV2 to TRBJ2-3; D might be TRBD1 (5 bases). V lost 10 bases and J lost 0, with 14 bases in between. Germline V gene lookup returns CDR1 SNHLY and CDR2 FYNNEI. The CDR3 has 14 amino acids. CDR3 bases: TGTGCCATCAACAGGTTAACTAGCACAGATACGCAGTATTTT. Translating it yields CAINRLTSTDTQYF.

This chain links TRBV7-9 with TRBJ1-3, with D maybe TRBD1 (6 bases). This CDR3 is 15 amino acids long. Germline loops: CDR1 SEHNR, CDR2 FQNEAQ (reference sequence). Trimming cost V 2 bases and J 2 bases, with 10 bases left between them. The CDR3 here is CASSLQRTAGNTIYF. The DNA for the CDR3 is TGTGCCAGCAGCTTACAGAGGACAGCTGGAAACACCATATATTTT. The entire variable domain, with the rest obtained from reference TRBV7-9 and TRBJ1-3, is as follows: DTGVSQNPRHKITKRGQNVTFRCDPISEHNRLYWYRQTLGQGPEFLTYFQNEAQLEKSRLLSDRFSAERPKGSFSTLEIQRTEQGDSAMYLCASSLQRTAGNTIYFGEGSWLTVV.

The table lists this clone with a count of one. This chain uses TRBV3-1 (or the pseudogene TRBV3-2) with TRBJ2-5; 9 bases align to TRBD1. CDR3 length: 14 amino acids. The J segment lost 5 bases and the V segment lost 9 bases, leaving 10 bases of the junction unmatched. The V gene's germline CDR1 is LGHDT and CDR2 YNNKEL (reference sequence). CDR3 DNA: TGTGCCAGTCCTCCGACAGGGGGAGGGGAGACCCAGTACTTC. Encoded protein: CASPPTGGGETQYF.

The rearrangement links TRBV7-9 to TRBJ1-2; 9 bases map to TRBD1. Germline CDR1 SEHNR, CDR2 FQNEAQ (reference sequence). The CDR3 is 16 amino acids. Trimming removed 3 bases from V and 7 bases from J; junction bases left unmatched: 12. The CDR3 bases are TGTGCCAGCAGCTTTGTATATGGGGGACAGGGAAGTGGCTACACCTTC. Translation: CASSFVYGGQGSGYTF.

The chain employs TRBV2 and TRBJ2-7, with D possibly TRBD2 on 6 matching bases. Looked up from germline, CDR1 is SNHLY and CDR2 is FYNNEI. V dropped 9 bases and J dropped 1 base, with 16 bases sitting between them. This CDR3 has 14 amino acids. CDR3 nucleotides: TGTGCCAGTTGGACCCCTAGCGCGTCCTACGAGCAGTACGTC. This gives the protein CASWTPSASYEQYV.

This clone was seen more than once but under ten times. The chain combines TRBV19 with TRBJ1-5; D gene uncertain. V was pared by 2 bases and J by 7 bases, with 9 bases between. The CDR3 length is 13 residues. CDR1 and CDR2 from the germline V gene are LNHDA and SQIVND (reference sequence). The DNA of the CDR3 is TGTGCCAGTAGTATACAGGTCTGGCAGCCCCAGCATTTT. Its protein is CASSIQVWQPQHF.

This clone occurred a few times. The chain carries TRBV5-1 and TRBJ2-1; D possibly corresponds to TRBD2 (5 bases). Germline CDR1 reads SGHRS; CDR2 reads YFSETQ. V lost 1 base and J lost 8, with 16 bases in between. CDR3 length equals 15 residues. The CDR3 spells CASSLLGTKEDEQFF. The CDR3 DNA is TGCGCCAGCAGCTTGTTAGGTACCAAGGAGGATGAGCAGTTCTTC. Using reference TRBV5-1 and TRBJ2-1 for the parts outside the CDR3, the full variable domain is KAGVTQTPRYLIKTRGQQVTLSCSPISGHRSVSWYQQTPGQGLQFLFEYFSETQRNKGNFPGRFSGRQFSNSRSEMNVSTLELGDSALYLCASSLLGTKEDEQFFGPGTRLTVL.

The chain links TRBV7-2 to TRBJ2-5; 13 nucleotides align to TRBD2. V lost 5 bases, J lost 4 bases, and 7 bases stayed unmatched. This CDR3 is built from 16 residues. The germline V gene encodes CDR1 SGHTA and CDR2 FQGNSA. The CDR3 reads CASSRTSGSLGETQYF. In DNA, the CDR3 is TGTGCCAGCAGCCGGACTAGCGGGAGCCTGGGAGAGACCCAGTACTTC.

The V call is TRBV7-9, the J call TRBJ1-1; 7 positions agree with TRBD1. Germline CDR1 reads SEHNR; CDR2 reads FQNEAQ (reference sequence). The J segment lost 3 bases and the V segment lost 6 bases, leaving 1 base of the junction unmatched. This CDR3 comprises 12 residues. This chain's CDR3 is CASSQGDTEAFF. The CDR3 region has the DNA TGTGCCAGCAGTCAGGGGGACACTGAAGCTTTCTTT. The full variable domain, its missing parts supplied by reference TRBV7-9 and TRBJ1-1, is DTGVSQNPRHKITKRGQNVTFRCDPISEHNRLYWYRQTLGQGPEFLTYFQNEAQLEKSRLLSDRFSAERPKGSFSTLEIQRTEQGDSAMYLCASSQGDTEAFFGQGTRLTVV.

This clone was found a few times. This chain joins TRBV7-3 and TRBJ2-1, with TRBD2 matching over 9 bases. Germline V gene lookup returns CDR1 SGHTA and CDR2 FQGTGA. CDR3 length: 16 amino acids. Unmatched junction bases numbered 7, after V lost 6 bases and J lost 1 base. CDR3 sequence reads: CASSPTREGSYNEQFF. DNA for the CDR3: TGTGCCAGCAGTCCTACGCGGGAGGGTTCCTACAATGAGCAGTTCTTC.

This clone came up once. CDR3 nucleotide sequence: TGTGCCAGCAGGTCCCCGGGACAGGGTAGGACCGGGGAGCTGTTTTTT. It encodes CASRSPGQGRTGELFF. The rearrangement links TRBV7-2 to TRBJ2-2; 9 nucleotides line up with TRBD1. J was trimmed by 5 bases and V by 6 bases; bases with no gene match: 10. The CDR3 totals 16 residues. CDR1 is SGHTA, CDR2 FQGNSA, per germline.

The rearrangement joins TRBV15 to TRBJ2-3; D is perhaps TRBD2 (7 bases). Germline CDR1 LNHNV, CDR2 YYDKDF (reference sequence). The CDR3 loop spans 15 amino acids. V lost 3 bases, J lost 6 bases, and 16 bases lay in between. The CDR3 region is CATSRASGGGDTQYF. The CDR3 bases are TGTGCCACCAGCAGGGCTAGCGGAGGGGGGGATACGCAGTATTTT.

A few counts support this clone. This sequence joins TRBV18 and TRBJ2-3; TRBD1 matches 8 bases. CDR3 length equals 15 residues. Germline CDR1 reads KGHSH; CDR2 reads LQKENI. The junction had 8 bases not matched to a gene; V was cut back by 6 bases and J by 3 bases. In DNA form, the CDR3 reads TGTGCCAGCTCCCCGCCGGGACAGGTTACAGATACGCAGTATTTT. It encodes CASSPPGQVTDTQYF.

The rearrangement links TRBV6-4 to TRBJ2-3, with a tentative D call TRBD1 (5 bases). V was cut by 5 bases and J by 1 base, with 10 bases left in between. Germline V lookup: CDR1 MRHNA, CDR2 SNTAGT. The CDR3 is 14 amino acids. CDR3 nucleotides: TGTGCCAGCAGTTCCGACAGCCGCACAGATACGCAGTATTTT. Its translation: CASSSDSRTDTQYF.

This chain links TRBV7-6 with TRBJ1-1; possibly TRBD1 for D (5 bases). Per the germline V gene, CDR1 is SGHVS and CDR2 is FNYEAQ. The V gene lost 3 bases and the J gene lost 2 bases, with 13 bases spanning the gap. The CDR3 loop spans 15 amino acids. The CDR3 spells CASSLGPAPNTEAFF. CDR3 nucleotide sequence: TGTGCCAGCAGCTTGGGGCCGGCCCCAAACACTGAAGCTTTCTTT.

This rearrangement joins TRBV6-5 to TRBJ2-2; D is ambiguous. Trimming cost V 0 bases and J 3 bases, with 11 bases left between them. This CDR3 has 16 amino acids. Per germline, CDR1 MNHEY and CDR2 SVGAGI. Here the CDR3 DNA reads TGTGCCAGCAGTTACTCTTTCGGTCCATACACCGGGGAGCTGTTTTTT. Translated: CASSYSFGPYTGELFF.

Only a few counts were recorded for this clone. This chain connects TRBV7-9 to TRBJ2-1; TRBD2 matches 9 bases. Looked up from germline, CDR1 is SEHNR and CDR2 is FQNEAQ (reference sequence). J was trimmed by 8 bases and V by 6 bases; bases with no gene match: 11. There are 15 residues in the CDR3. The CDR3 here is CASRLKSGRKDEQFF. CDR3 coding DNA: TGTGCCAGCAGACTCAAGAGCGGGAGGAAGGATGAGCAGTTCTTC.

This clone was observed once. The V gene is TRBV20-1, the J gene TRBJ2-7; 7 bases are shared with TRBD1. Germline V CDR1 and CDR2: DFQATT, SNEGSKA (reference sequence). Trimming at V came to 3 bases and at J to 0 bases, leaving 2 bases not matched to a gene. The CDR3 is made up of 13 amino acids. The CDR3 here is CSASGTDSYEQYF. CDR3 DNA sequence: TGCAGTGCTAGTGGGACAGACTCCTACGAGCAGTACTTC.